This TCR beta chain comes out of a study of identical twins. One entry per CDR3 protein, called by TCRdb with MiXCR from the 5' RACE reads. The sample lists under 900,000 distinct CDR3 sequences, 9% to 15% seen once, with under 2% in the top ten. This clonotype has only a few counts. Trimming cost V 1 base and J 1 base, with 10 bases left between them. CDR3 length equals 15 residues. Germline CDR1 reads SGHAT; CDR2 reads FQNNGV. These sequences were also reported in another study, on yellow fever vaccine responses in identical twins.

The sequenced sample consisted of PBMCs. The chain joins TRBV11-2 to TRBJ2-5, with unresolved D. This clonotype was obtained from a woman aged 18-30 years in good health. Here the CDR3 reads CASSLGLVGQETQYF. The DNA of the CDR3 is TGTGCCAGCAGCTTAGGGCTAGTCGGCCAAGAGACCCAGTACTTC.